This entry lists 27 T cell receptor beta chains sequenced from one sample in a study of early T cells in non-severe SARS-CoV-2 infection (dated by TCRdb to the early 2020s). Libraries were prepared through 5' RACE. Sequencer: NextSeq 500. In-frame beta chains were kept once TCRdb had trimmed the public reads at Q25 with fastp and called clones with MiXCR. CDR3 protein sequences are deduplicated, and each keeps its most common genes and DNA. In all, the sample holds more than 55,000 distinct CDR3 sequences, and roughly 4.9% of those were seen once. The top ten hold about 3.6% of the sample. The starting material was whole blood, obtained at baseline. The receptors were sampled from an adult who was a healthcare worker with PCR-confirmed SARS-CoV-2 infection or an uninfected control (not recorded which). The donor label of this sample is uncertain.

V is TRBV20-1 and J is TRBJ2-3; D assignment may be TRBD1 or TRBD2 (6 bases each). V was pared by 8 bases and J by 3 bases, with 12 bases between. The CDR3 has 12 amino acids. The germline CDR1 and CDR2 sequences are DFQATT and SNEGSKA (reference sequence). CDR3 coding DNA: TGCAGTAGAGAGGGGGGAACAGATACGCAGTATTTT. Its protein is CSREGGTDTQYF.

This clonotype was found a few times. The rearrangement uses TRBV6-5 and TRBJ1-2, with D possibly being TRBD1 (6 bases). The germline V gene has CDR1 MNHEY and CDR2 SVGAGI. This CDR3 is built from 15 residues. Deletions cut 4 bases from V and 8 bases from J, with 20 bases between. CDR3 loop: CASSFQQGGPWGYTF. The CDR3 coding sequence is TGTGCCAGCAGTTTCCAACAGGGTGGGCCTTGGGGCTACACCTTC.

This clonotype was seen a few times. The chain uses TRBV6-4 and TRBJ2-1; D is possibly TRBD1 or TRBD2 (5 bases each). The CDR3 length is 13 residues. Germline CDR1 reads MRHNA; CDR2 reads SNTAGT. V was pared by 6 bases and J by 6 bases, with 12 bases between. CDR3 sequence reads: CASSPGAANEQFF. Here the CDR3 DNA reads TGTGCCAGCAGCCCCGGGGCAGCCAATGAGCAGTTCTTC.

This clonotype appeared many times. The gene calls are TRBV4-2 and TRBJ2-3; 8 bases fit TRBD2. Germline V CDR1 and CDR2: LGHNA, YNFKEQ. The CDR3 runs 16 residues. V was pared by 1 base and J by 10 bases, with 13 bases of the junction left unmatched. The CDR3 region is CASSQVWRGDIVAQYF. The CDR3 DNA reads as TGTGCCAGCAGCCAAGTATGGCGGGGGGACATTGTGGCGCAGTATTTT.

This clonotype was observed a handful of times. The chain carries TRBV12-3 or TRBV12-4 and TRBJ2-7; 8 positions agree with TRBD1. The CDR3 runs to 14 residues. The V and J ends lost 4 bases and 2 bases, in that order; junction bases with no gene match: 4. The CDR3 loop reads CASSSDRGPYEQYF. The CDR3 DNA reads as TGTGCCAGCAGTTCCGACAGGGGACCCTACGAGCAGTACTTC.

The table lists this clonotype with many counts. The rearrangement uses TRBV6-5 and TRBJ1-3, with D uncertain. Per germline, CDR1 MNHEY and CDR2 SVGAGI. The CDR3 extends over 15 amino acids. Trimming took 7 bases from V and 0 from J, leaving 13 bases between them. In DNA, the CDR3 is TGTGCCAGCAACCCGGGAGGGCGCTCTGGAAACACCATATATTTT. It yields the protein CASNPGGRSGNTIYF.

This clonotype was picked up many times. This sequence joins TRBV7-2 and TRBJ2-3, with a tentative D call TRBD1 (6 bases). V was clipped by 5 bases and J by 4 bases, with 13 bases between them. Looked up from germline, CDR1 is SGHTA and CDR2 is FQGNSA. The CDR3 is 14 amino acids. The DNA for the CDR3 is TGTGCCAGCAGCCAACAGGGTATCGCAGATACGCAGTATTTT. Protein product: CASSQQGIADTQYF.

The chain combines TRBV6-6 with TRBJ1-1; no clear D gene. The germline V gene encodes CDR1 MNHNY and CDR2 SVGAGI (reference sequence). CDR3 length: 14 amino acids. Trimming took off 2 bases at V and 3 bases at J, with 10 bases between the two ends. Here the CDR3 DNA reads TGTGCCAGCAGTTACCCCCCATGGGACACTGAAGCTTTCTTT. It codes for CASSYPPWDTEAFF.

A few counts support this clonotype. The chain combines TRBV6-2 or TRBV6-3 with TRBJ2-1, with TRBD2 matching 14 bases. In germline, CDR1 is MNHEY, CDR2 SVGEGT. The CDR3 is made up of 15 amino acids. V shed 6 bases, J shed 6 bases, and the junction held 4 bases outside the gene matches. CDR3 sequence reads: CASRVTSGGANEQFF. DNA for the CDR3: TGTGCCAGCAGAGTGACTAGCGGGGGGGCCAATGAGCAGTTCTTC.

Ten or more counts support this clonotype. The chain uses TRBV14 and TRBJ2-7, with 7 bases fitting TRBD1. Losses at the gene ends were 2 bases for V and 4 bases for J; bases not matched to a gene: 8. In germline, CDR1 is SGHDN, CDR2 FVKESK. The CDR3 totals 15 residues. CDR3 sequence reads: CASSQRRQGEYEQYF. CDR3 coding DNA: TGTGCCAGCAGCCAACGCAGACAGGGTGAATACGAGCAGTACTTC.

The chain has TRBV6-5 and TRBJ1-1, with D possibly matching TRBD1 (6 bases). The CDR3 extends over 15 amino acids. V was cut by 0 bases and J by 3 bases, with 11 bases left in between. Germline V CDR1 and CDR2: MNHEY, SVGAGI. Written as DNA, the CDR3 is TGTGCCAGCAGTTACTCATGGAGGGGGGACACTGAAGCTTTCTTT. This translates into CASSYSWRGDTEAFF.

At least ten counts were recorded for this clonotype. The chain's CDR3 is CASTTLARDRGSYEQYF. For the CDR3, the DNA is TGTGCCAGCACCACACTGGCCCGGGACAGGGGGTCCTACGAGCAGTACTTC. The chain links TRBV11-2 to TRBJ2-7; 11 bases agree with TRBD1. The CDR3 has 17 amino acids. V dropped 7 bases and J dropped 1; count of bases not matched to a gene: 12. Germline-derived CDR1 and CDR2 are SGHAT and FQNNGV. Filled out from reference TRBV11-2 and TRBJ2-7, the complete variable domain reads EAGVAQSPRYKIIEKRQSVAFWCNPISGHATLYWYQQILGQGPKLLIQFQNNGVVDDSQLPKDRFSAERLKGVDSTLKIQPAKLEDSAVYLCASTTLARDRGSYEQYFGPGTRLTVT.

The chain recombines TRBV2 with TRBJ2-1; 10 bases map to TRBD1. In germline, CDR1 is SNHLY, CDR2 FYNNEI. The ends lost 6 bases at V and 9 bases at J; junction bases unmatched: 5. CDR3 length: 13 residues. CDR3 loop: CASRTGGEGEQFF. The CDR3 region has the DNA TGTGCCAGCAGGACAGGGGGCGAGGGTGAGCAGTTCTTC. Based on the CDR3 plus reference TRBV2 and TRBJ2-1, the full variable domain is EPEVTQTPSHQVTQMGQEVILRCVPISNHLYFYWYRQILGQKVEFLVSFYNNEISEKSEIFDDQFSVERPDGSNFTLKIRSTKLEDSAMYFCASRTGGEGEQFFGPGTRLTVL.

The chain combines TRBV7-2 with TRBJ1-6, with unresolved D. The CDR3 spans 16 residues. CDR1 and CDR2 from the germline V gene are SGHTA and FQGNSA. Trimming pared 5 bases from V and 3 bases from J, leaving 14 bases between. CDR3 sequence: CASSPIARLYNSPLHF. CDR3 bases: TGTGCCAGCAGCCCCATAGCAAGGCTCTATAATTCACCCCTCCACTTT.

This clonotype came up a few times. The chain couples TRBV7-9 to TRBJ1-4; TRBD1 matches 7 bases. J was trimmed by 5 bases and V by 5 bases; bases with no gene match: 8. Germline V gene data show CDR1 as SEHNR and CDR2 as FQNEAQ (reference sequence). The CDR3 runs to 15 residues. The CDR3 region is CASSPLTGLNEKLFF. CDR3 coding DNA: TGTGCCAGCAGCCCCCTGACAGGGCTAAATGAAAAACTGTTTTTT.

This clonotype was detected ten times or more. This chain uses TRBV29-1 with TRBJ2-7, with D possibly being TRBD2 (7 bases). Germline CDR1 and CDR2: SQVTM and ANQGSEA. The CDR3 runs 13 residues. The V end was cut by 6 bases, the J end by 0 bases, with 12 bases between. The CDR3 coding sequence is TGCAGCGTAGAGGGGGGGCACTCCTACGAGCAGTACTTC. Its protein product is CSVEGGHSYEQYF.

In this sample, this clonotype turned up many times. The chain combines TRBV28 with TRBJ2-5; no reliable D call. Germline CDR1 MDHEN, CDR2 SYDVKM. The CDR3 runs to 12 residues. V was cut by 2 bases and J by 5 bases, with 6 bases left in between. The CDR3: CASSLRSETQYF. The CDR3 DNA reads as TGTGCCAGCAGTTTAAGGTCTGAGACCCAGTACTTC. Full variable domain (rest looked up from reference TRBV28 and TRBJ2-5): DVKVTQSSRYLVKRTGEKVFLECVQDMDHENMFWYRQDPGLGLRLIYFSYDVKMKEKGDIPEGYSVSREKKERFSLILESASTNQTSMYLCASSLRSETQYFGPGTRLLVL.

The V gene is TRBV10-3, the J gene TRBJ2-2, with 8 bases fitting TRBD1. The CDR3 has 16 residues. Trimming took 4 bases from V and 0 from J; bases not matched to a gene: 4. CDR1 and CDR2 (germline): ENHRY, SYGVKD. The DNA for the CDR3 is TGTGCCATCAGTGTGGGACAGGCAGCGAACACCGGGGAGCTGTTTTTT. It specifies CAISVGQAANTGELFF.

This clonotype was seen many times. DNA for the CDR3: TGTGCCAGCAGGGAACAGGGAAGCTCCTACAATGAGCAGTTCTTC. As protein: CASREQGSSYNEQFF. V and J are TRBV12-3 or TRBV12-4 and TRBJ2-1; maybe TRBD1 (6 bases). Deletions cut 6 bases from V and 0 bases from J, with 12 bases between. The CDR3 runs 15 residues.

This clonotype was counted a few times. The chain carries TRBV24-1 and TRBJ2-1; the D is unclear. This CDR3 has 13 amino acids. Germline loops: CDR1 KGHDR, CDR2 SFDVKD. V dropped 6 bases and J dropped 2 bases, with 7 bases sitting between them. The CDR3 reads CATSLGTYNEQFF. The CDR3 nucleotides read TGTGCCACCAGTTTAGGTACCTACAATGAGCAGTTCTTC.

The gene calls are TRBV5-1 and TRBJ2-6, with D unclear. Germline V gives CDR1 SGHRS, CDR2 YFSETQ. The CDR3 spans 15 residues. Trimming shortened V by 0 bases and J by 4 bases, and 8 bases separated the two germline ends. The DNA for the CDR3 is TGCGCCAGCAGCTTGGCCGAGCCAGGGGCCAACGTCCTGACTTTC. Translating gives CASSLAEPGANVLTF.

The V call is TRBV18, the J call TRBJ2-1; unclear D gene. V gave up 6 bases and J gave up 3 bases, with 18 bases separating them. Germline-derived CDR1 and CDR2 are KGHSH and LQKENI. The CDR3 has 16 residues. The chain's CDR3 is CASSPPSAPVYNEQFF. For the CDR3, the DNA is TGTGCCAGCTCGCCCCCATCAGCTCCGGTCTACAATGAGCAGTTCTTC.

This clonotype appeared many times. The chain carries TRBV18 and TRBJ1-4; no reliable D call. Trimming removed 5 bases at V and 5 bases at J, with 12 bases between. Germline lookup yields CDR1 KGHSH and CDR2 LQKENI. The CDR3 is 14 residues long. DNA of the CDR3: TGTGCCAGCTCATCCTTTTCGGGAAATGAAAAACTGTTTTTT. This sequence encodes CASSSFSGNEKLFF. The full variable domain, in which reference TRBV18 and TRBJ1-4 provide the parts outside the CDR3, is NAGVMQNPRHLVRRRGQEARLRCSPMKGHSHVYWYRQLPEEGLKFMVYLQKENIIDESGMPKERFSAEFPKEGPSILRIQQVVRGDSAAYFCASSSFSGNEKLFFGSGTQLSVL.

In this sample, this clonotype turned up a few times. J is TRBJ2-1 and V is TRBV7-2; D is unclear. The CDR3 totals 15 residues. The germline V gene has CDR1 SGHTA and CDR2 FQGNSA. The germline V and J ends were trimmed by 0 bases and 0 bases, with 6 bases remaining between them. This CDR3 reads CASSLAISSYNEQFF. In nucleotides, the CDR3 is TGTGCCAGCAGCTTAGCGATTAGCTCCTACAATGAGCAGTTCTTC.

The chain employs TRBV5-4 and TRBJ1-1; D is ambiguous. This CDR3 is 14 amino acids long. V lost 2 bases to trimming and J lost 2 bases, with 10 bases between them. Germline V CDR1 and CDR2: SGHNT, YYREEE (reference sequence). The CDR3 DNA follows: TGTGCCAGCAGCTTCAGGCCCGGAAACACTGAAGCTTTCTTT. Its protein is CASSFRPGNTEAFF.

This clonotype was picked up many times. V usage is TRBV12-5 and J usage is TRBJ2-3; either TRBD1 or TRBD2 may supply D (5 bases each). The V gene's germline CDR1 is LGHNT and CDR2 FRNRAP. The ends were cut back, 6 bases at V and 4 bases at J, with 14 bases in the middle. The CDR3 has 14 amino acids. The DNA of the CDR3 is TGTGCTAGTGGCCCCATGGGGGACGCAGATACGCAGTATTTT. This codes for CASGPMGDADTQYF. The whole variable domain, filled in from reference TRBV12-5 and TRBJ2-3, reads DARVTQTPRHKVTEMGQEVTMRCQPILGHNTVFWYRQTMMQGLELLAYFRNRAPLDDSGMPKDRFSAEMPDATLATLKIQPSEPRDSAVYFCASGPMGDADTQYFGPGTRLTVL.

About this clonotype itself: One end of the junction is discordant with germline, which a read error may explain. This sequence joins TRBV7-7 and TRBJ2-2; no clear D gene. In germline, CDR1 is SSHAT, CDR2 FNYEAQ (reference sequence). This CDR3 has 15 amino acids. The DNA for the CDR3 is TGTGCTAGCACGCCCCTTGACTCGGGCACCGGGGAGCTGTTTTTT. Its protein product is CASTPLDSGTGELFF.